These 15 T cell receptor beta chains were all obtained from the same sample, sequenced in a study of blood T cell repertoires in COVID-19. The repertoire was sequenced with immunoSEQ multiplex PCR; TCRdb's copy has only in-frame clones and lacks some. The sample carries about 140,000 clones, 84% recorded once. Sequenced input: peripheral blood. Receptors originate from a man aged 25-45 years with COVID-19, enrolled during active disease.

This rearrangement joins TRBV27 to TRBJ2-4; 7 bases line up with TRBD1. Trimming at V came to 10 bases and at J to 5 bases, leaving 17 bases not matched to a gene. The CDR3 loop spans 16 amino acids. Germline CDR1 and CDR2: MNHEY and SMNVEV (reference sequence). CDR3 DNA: TGTGCCACCTCGCTTGGCCCGAGGACAGGCCAAAACATTCAGTACTTC. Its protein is CATSLGPRTGQNIQYF.

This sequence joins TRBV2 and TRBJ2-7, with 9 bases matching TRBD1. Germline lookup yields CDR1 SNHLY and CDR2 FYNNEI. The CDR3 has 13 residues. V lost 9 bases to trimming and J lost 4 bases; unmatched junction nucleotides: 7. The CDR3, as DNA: TGTGCCAGGCAACGACAGGGGGAGTACGAGCAGTACTTC. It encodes CARQRQGEYEQYF. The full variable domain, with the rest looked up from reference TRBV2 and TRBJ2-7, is EPEVTQTPSHQVTQMGQEVILRCVPISNHLYFYWYRQILGQKVEFLVSFYNNEISEKSEIFDDQFSVERPDGSNFTLKIRSTKLEDSAMYFCARQRQGEYEQYFGPGTRLTVT.

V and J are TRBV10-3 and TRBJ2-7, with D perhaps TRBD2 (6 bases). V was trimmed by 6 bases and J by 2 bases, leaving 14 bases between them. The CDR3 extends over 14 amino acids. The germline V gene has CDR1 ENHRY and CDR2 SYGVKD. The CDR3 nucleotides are TGTGCCATCAGAAGGGACTCCGAGACCTACGAGCAGTACTTC. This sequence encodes CAIRRDSETYEQYF.

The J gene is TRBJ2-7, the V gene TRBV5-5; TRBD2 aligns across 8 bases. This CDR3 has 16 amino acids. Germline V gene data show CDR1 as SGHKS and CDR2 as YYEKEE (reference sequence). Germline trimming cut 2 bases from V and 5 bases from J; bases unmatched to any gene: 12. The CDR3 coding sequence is TGTGCCAGCAGCTTAGAGGTTGTAGCGGGATTAAACGAGCAGTACTTC. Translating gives CASSLEVVAGLNEQYF.

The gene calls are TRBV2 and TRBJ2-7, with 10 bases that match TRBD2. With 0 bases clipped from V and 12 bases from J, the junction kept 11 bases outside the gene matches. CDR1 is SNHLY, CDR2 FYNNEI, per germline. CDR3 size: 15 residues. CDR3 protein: CASSEAKRLAGVPYF. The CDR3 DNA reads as TGTGCCAGCAGTGAAGCAAAGAGGCTAGCGGGAGTTCCGTACTTC.

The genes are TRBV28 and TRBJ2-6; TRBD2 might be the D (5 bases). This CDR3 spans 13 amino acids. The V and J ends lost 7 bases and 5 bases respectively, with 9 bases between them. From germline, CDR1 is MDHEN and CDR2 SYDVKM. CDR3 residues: CASNDYRANVLTF. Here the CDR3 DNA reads TGTGCCAGCAATGACTACAGGGCCAACGTCCTGACTTTC.

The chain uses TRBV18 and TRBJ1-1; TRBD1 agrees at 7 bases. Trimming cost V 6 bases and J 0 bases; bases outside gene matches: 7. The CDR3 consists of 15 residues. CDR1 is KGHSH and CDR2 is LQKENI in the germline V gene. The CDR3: CASSPTGQLNTEAFF. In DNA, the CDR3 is TGTGCCAGCTCGCCCACGGGACAGCTGAACACTGAAGCTTTCTTT.

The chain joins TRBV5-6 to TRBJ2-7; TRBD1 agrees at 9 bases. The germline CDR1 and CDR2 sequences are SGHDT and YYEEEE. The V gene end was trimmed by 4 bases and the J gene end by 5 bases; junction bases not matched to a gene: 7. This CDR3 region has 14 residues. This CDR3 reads CASSDRDRAHEQYF. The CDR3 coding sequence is TGTGCCAGCAGCGACCGGGACAGGGCCCACGAGCAGTACTTC. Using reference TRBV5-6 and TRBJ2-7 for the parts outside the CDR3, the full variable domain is DAGVTQSPTHLIKTRGQQVTLRCSPKSGHDTVSWYQQALGQGPQFIFQYYEEEERQRGNFPDRFSGHQFPNYSSELNVNALLLGDSALYLCASSDRDRAHEQYFGPGTRLTVT.

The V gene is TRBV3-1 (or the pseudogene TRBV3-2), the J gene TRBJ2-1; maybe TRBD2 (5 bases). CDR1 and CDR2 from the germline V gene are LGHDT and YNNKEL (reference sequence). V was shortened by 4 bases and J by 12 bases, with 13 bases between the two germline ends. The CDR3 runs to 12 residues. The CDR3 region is CASSPRESGQFF. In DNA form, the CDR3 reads TGTGCCAGCAGCCCCCGGGAAAGCGGGCAGTTCTTC.

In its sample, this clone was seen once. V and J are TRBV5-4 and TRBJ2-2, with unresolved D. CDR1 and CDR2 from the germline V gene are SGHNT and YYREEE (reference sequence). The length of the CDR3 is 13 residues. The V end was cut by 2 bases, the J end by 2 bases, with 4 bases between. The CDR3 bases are TGTGCCAGCAGCTTACAAAACACCGGGGAGCTGTTTTTT. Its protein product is CASSLQNTGELFF.

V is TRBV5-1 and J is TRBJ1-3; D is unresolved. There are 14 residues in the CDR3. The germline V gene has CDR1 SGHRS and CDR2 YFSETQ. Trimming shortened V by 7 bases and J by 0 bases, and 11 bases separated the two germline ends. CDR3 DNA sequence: TGCGCCAGCCGGCGAGGCCTCTCTGGAAACACCATATATTTT. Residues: CASRRGLSGNTIYF.

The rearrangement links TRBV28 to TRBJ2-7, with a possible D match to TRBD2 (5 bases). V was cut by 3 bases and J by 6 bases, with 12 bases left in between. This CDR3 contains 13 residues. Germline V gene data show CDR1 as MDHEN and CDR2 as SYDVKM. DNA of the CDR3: TGTGCCAGCAGTTTTCGGCCGGGGTCCGAGCAGTACTTC. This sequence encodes CASSFRPGSEQYF.

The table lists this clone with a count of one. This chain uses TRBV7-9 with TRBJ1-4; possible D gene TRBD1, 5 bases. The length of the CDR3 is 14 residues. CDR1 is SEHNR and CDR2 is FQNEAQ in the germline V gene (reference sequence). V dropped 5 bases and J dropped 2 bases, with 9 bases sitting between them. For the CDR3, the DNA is TGTGCCAGCAGCAGGGGCGCCACTAATGAAAAACTGTTTTTT. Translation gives CASSRGATNEKLFF.

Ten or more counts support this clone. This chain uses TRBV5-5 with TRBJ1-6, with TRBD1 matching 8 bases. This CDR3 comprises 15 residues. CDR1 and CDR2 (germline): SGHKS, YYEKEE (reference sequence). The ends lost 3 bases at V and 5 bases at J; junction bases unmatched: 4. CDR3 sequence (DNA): TGTGCCAGCAGCTCCTCGACAGGGGATAATTCACCCCTCCACTTT. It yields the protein CASSSSTGDNSPLHF.

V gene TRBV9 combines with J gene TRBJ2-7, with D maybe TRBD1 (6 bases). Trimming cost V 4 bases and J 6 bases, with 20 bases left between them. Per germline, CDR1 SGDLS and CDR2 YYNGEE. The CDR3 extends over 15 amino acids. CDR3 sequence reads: CASSTGAEGVTEQYF. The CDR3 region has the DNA TGTGCCAGCAGCACTGGGGCCGAGGGGGTTACCGAGCAGTACTTC.